The 26 T cell receptor beta chains presented below share a single source sample, sequenced in a study of T cell changes during pregnancy in multiple sclerosis. The table came from immunoSEQ multiplex PCR; TCRdb's copy has only in-frame clones and leaves some out. The repertoire includes 30,000 to 45,000 clones, about 90% of them detected once, and about 12% sits in the top ten. Sequences were derived from CD8+ T cells from peripheral blood mononuclear cells, sampled after pregnancy. All receptors come from a female donor with multiple sclerosis, enrolled in a pregnancy study.

This sequence joins TRBV9 and TRBJ1-1; D is unclear. Between the trimmed V and J ends, which lost 0 bases and 1 base, there was a span of 7 bases. The germline V gene encodes CDR1 SGDLS and CDR2 YYNGEE. CDR3 length equals 14 residues. CDR3 DNA: TGTGCCAGCAGCGTAGGATCCGGGAACACTGAAGCTTTCTTT. It specifies CASSVGSGNTEAFF. The entire variable domain, with the rest obtained from reference TRBV9 and TRBJ1-1, is as follows: DSGVTQTPKHLITATGQRVTLRCSPRSGDLSVYWYQQSLDQGLQFLIQYYNGEERAKGNILERFSAQQFPDLHSELNLSSLELGDSALYFCASSVGSGNTEAFFGQGTRLTVV.

This chain connects TRBV19 to TRBJ2-3, with D maybe TRBD2 (6 bases). V lost 4 bases and J 5 bases, leaving 10 bases between the germline ends. From germline, CDR1 is LNHDA and CDR2 SQIVND (reference sequence). This CDR3 is built from 13 residues. The CDR3 DNA reads as TGTGCCAGTAGTACGGGAGTGTTAGATACGCAGTATTTT. This gives the protein CASSTGVLDTQYF.

V is TRBV19 and J is TRBJ2-2; unclear D gene. There are 15 residues in the CDR3. Trimming removed 5 bases from V and 1 base from J, with 11 bases in between. Germline-derived CDR1 and CDR2 are LNHDA and SQIVND (reference sequence). CDR3 nucleotide sequence: TGTGCCAGTAGTCGCTCGACTCTGAACACCGGGGAGCTGTTTTTT. Translating it yields CASSRSTLNTGELFF.

The J gene is TRBJ2-6, the V gene TRBV27, with D possibly TRBD2 on 5 matching bases. CDR1 is MNHEY, CDR2 SMNVEV, per germline (reference sequence). V was trimmed by 0 bases and J by 0 bases, leaving 12 bases between them. The CDR3 consists of 18 residues. The CDR3 DNA reads as TGTGCCAGCAGTTTATCGGAGGACGGGCTCTCTGGGGCCAACGTCCTGACTTTC. Its protein product is CASSLSEDGLSGANVLTF. Complete variable domain (other parts from reference TRBV27 and TRBJ2-6): EAQVTQNPRYLITVTGKKLTVTCSQNMNHEYMSWYRQDPGLGLRQIYYSMNVEVTDKGDVPEGYKVSRKEKRNFPLILESPSPNQTSLYFCASSLSEDGLSGANVLTFGAGSRLTVL.

The rearrangement joins TRBV7-9 to TRBJ2-7; D gene unclear. Trimming shortened V by 3 bases and J by 2 bases, and 11 bases separated the two germline ends. Germline V CDR1 and CDR2: SEHNR, FQNEAQ (reference sequence). The CDR3 is made up of 14 amino acids. The CDR3 sequence is CASSLSLVPYEQYF. CDR3 nucleotides: TGTGCCAGCAGCTTGTCGTTAGTTCCCTACGAGCAGTACTTC.

On this clone: Other DNA sequences of this sample code for an identical CDR3. The V call is TRBV5-6, the J call TRBJ1-2; TRBD1 matches 10 bases. Germline-derived CDR1 and CDR2 are SGHDT and YYEEEE. The V and J ends lost 7 bases and 4 bases, in that order; junction bases with no gene match: 7. This CDR3 contains 14 residues. The CDR3 bases are TGTGCCAGCGGGGACAGGGGCGAGGGCTATGGCTACACCTTC. Protein sequence: CASGDRGEGYGYTF.

The V and J genes are TRBV13 and TRBJ2-3, with 11 bases fitting TRBD2. The CDR3 runs 17 residues. CDR1 is PRHDT, CDR2 FYEKMQ, per germline (reference sequence). Trimming at V came to 1 base and at J to 2 bases, leaving 5 bases not matched to a gene. CDR3 nucleotide sequence: TGTGCCAGCAGCTTAGCCTCTAGCGGGGGGCCCACAGATACGCAGTATTTT. Translated, it gives CASSLASSGGPTDTQYF.

The chain links TRBV19 to TRBJ2-7; 7 nucleotides match TRBD2. The trim removed 6 bases at V and 2 bases at J, leaving 4 bases unmatched. Germline CDR1 reads LNHDA; CDR2 reads SQIVND (reference sequence). CDR3 length equals 13 residues. The DNA of the CDR3 is TGTGCCAGTAGAGGGAGGGATACCTACGAGCAGTACTTC. It specifies CASRGRDTYEQYF.

The chain uses TRBV11-2 and TRBJ1-2; D gene unclear. The CDR3 consists of 15 residues. V was shortened by 10 bases and J by 0 bases, with 18 bases between the two germline ends. Germline CDR1 is SGHAT and CDR2 is FQNNGV. The CDR3 region is CATNEARTTNYGYTF. CDR3 bases: TGTGCCACTAACGAGGCTCGAACCACTAACTATGGCTACACCTTC.

This chain joins TRBV19 and TRBJ2-7, with D unclear. The CDR3 runs 13 residues. V lost 3 bases and J lost 3, with 9 bases in between. Germline-derived CDR1 and CDR2 are LNHDA and SQIVND (reference sequence). CDR3 sequence (DNA): TGTGCCAGTAGTATCCTGCCAGGCTACGAGCAGTACTTC. It translates to CASSILPGYEQYF. The variable domain in full, with the rest retrieved from reference TRBV19 and TRBJ2-7, is DGGITQSPKYLFRKEGQNVTLSCEQNLNHDAMYWYRQDPGQGLRLIYYSQIVNDFQKGDIAEGYSVSREKKESFPLTVTSAQKNPTAFYLCASSILPGYEQYFGPGTRLTVT.

The genes are TRBV10-3 and TRBJ1-1; perhaps TRBD1 as D (6 bases). The germline V gene has CDR1 ENHRY and CDR2 SYGVKD. CDR3 length: 14 amino acids. V was cut by 10 bases and J by 11 bases, with 26 bases left in between. CDR3 sequence reads: CATQGLDSVREAFF. Written as DNA, the CDR3 is TGTGCCACCCAGGGCTTGGACAGCGTGCGAGAGGCTTTCTTT.

The sample holds a few counts of this clone. The CDR3 loop reads CASSEGTGGGYEQYF. CDR3 bases: TGTGCCAGCAGTGAGGGGACAGGGGGGGGCTACGAGCAGTACTTC. The rearrangement uses TRBV6-1 and TRBJ2-7; 11 positions agree with TRBD1. V lost 3 bases and J lost 3; bases outside the gene matches: 4. The germline gives CDR1 MNHNS, CDR2 SASEGT. The CDR3 is made up of 15 amino acids.

V and J are TRBV4-2 and TRBJ1-1, with D unresolved. V lost 4 bases to trimming and J lost 0 bases, with 12 bases between them. This CDR3 region has 15 residues. Per the germline V gene, CDR1 is LGHNA and CDR2 is YNFKEQ. Here the CDR3 reads CASSPPTGLNTEAFF. As DNA, the CDR3 is TGTGCCAGCAGCCCCCCTACGGGTTTGAACACTGAAGCTTTCTTT.

The V and J genes are TRBV27 and TRBJ1-1, with D possibly TRBD1 on 6 matching bases. The CDR3 runs 13 residues. Per germline, CDR1 MNHEY and CDR2 SMNVEV (reference sequence). V lost 2 bases and J 3 bases, leaving 7 bases between the germline ends. The CDR3 coding sequence is TGTGCCAGCAGTTTAACAGGGCACACTGAAGCTTTCTTT. Translating gives CASSLTGHTEAFF.

V usage is TRBV4-1 and J usage is TRBJ1-3, with a possible D match to TRBD1 (6 bases). Germline CDR1 is MGHRA and CDR2 is YSYEKL. The CDR3 extends over 15 amino acids. Trimming pared 2 bases from V and 3 bases from J, leaving 11 bases between. Here the CDR3 DNA reads TGCGCCAGCAGCCAAACAGGGCCCCTTGGAAACACCATATATTTT. Translation gives CASSQTGPLGNTIYF.

The chain links TRBV2 to TRBJ1-2, with D perhaps matching TRBD1 (5 bases). Per germline, CDR1 SNHLY and CDR2 FYNNEI. The ends were cut back, 8 bases at V and 4 bases at J, with 14 bases in the middle. This CDR3 is built from 13 residues. DNA for the CDR3: TGTGCCAGCTACCAGGGCCGTGGCTATGGCTACACCTTC. This encodes CASYQGRGYGYTF.

This rearrangement joins TRBV5-1 to TRBJ1-1; 7 bases fit TRBD1. Germline V lookup: CDR1 SGHRS, CDR2 YFSETQ. After removal of 4 bases from V and 5 bases from J, the junction contained 5 bases not matched to a gene. The CDR3 is 13 residues long. The chain's CDR3 is CASSGGQATEAFF. CDR3 bases: TGCGCCAGCAGCGGAGGACAGGCTACTGAAGCTTTCTTT.

This chain links TRBV15 with TRBJ2-7, with D maybe TRBD1 (5 bases). Trimming removed 0 bases at V and 7 bases at J, with 16 bases between. Per germline, CDR1 LNHNV and CDR2 YYDKDF (reference sequence). This CDR3 comprises 15 residues. Here the CDR3 DNA reads TGTGCCACCAGCAGAGATTGGGGCAGCCTCTGGGAGCAGTACTTC. It translates to CATSRDWGSLWEQYF.

The chain employs TRBV9 and TRBJ2-7, with 7 bases aligning to TRBD2. The CDR3 totals 16 residues. Germline V gene sequence: CDR1 SGDLS, CDR2 YYNGEE. The V gene end was trimmed by 2 bases and the J gene end by 4 bases; junction bases not matched to a gene: 12. The CDR3 here is CASSVGSAGARYEQYF. The CDR3 DNA reads TGTGCCAGCAGCGTTGGGTCGGCGGGAGCTCGATACGAGCAGTACTTC.

V and J are TRBV7-2 and TRBJ2-2, with a possible D match to TRBD1 (5 bases). The CDR3 contains 15 residues. Germline lookup yields CDR1 SGHTA and CDR2 FQGNSA. Trimming shortened V by 2 bases and J by 5 bases, and 12 bases separated the two germline ends. CDR3 DNA sequence: TGTGCCAGCAGCTTACGGTCAGGGCGGACCGGGGAGCTGTTTTTT. This codes for CASSLRSGRTGELFF.

This chain uses TRBV2 with TRBJ2-3; 11 positions agree with TRBD1. The CDR3 loop spans 16 amino acids. Germline V gene lookup returns CDR1 SNHLY and CDR2 FYNNEI. Trimming cost V 1 base and J 3 bases; bases outside gene matches: 3. This CDR3 is CASSEGTGGWTDTQYF. The CDR3 coding sequence is TGTGCCAGCAGTGAAGGGACAGGGGGCTGGACAGATACGCAGTATTTT.

The V gene is TRBV9, the J gene TRBJ2-2; D is unresolved. Germline assignment: CDR1 SGDLS and CDR2 YYNGEE. This CDR3 has 12 residues. Trimming stripped 2 bases from V and 6 bases from J, with 5 bases between. CDR3 bases: TGTGCCAGCAGCGTTATTGCCGGGGAGCTGTTTTTT. It codes for CASSVIAGELFF.

This chain uses TRBV7-9 with TRBJ2-7; D possibly corresponds to TRBD2 (6 bases). The germline gives CDR1 SEHNR, CDR2 FQNEAQ (reference sequence). There are 14 residues in the CDR3. The V and J ends lost 7 bases and 1 base respectively, with 14 bases between them. CDR3 sequence reads: CASTGGALSYEQYF. CDR3 DNA sequence: TGTGCCAGCACTGGAGGGGCCCTATCCTACGAGCAGTACTTC. Drawing the rest from reference TRBV7-9 and TRBJ2-7, the complete variable domain is DTGVSQNPRHKITKRGQNVTFRCDPISEHNRLYWYRQTLGQGPEFLTYFQNEAQLEKSRLLSDRFSAERPKGSFSTLEIQRTEQGDSAMYLCASTGGALSYEQYFGPGTRLTVT.

The chain is built from TRBV5-1 and TRBJ2-1; 7 bases line up with TRBD1. In germline, CDR1 is SGHRS, CDR2 YFSETQ. J was trimmed by 7 bases and V by 2 bases; bases with no gene match: 6. CDR3 size: 14 residues. CDR3: CASSLRQGRNEQFF. The CDR3 DNA follows: TGCGCCAGCAGCTTAAGACAGGGAAGAAATGAGCAGTTCTTC.

The CDR3 DNA is TGTGCCAGCAGCTGGGCGGGGGGCCACAATGAGCAGTTCTTC. This sequence encodes CASSWAGGHNEQFF. This rearrangement joins TRBV7-9 to TRBJ2-1; TRBD2 matches at 8 bases. This CDR3 contains 14 residues. Germline CDR1 SEHNR, CDR2 FQNEAQ (reference sequence). Trimming at V came to 4 bases and at J to 5 bases, leaving 4 bases not matched to a gene.

This sequence joins TRBV11-3 and TRBJ2-1; 7 bases fit TRBD1. The CDR3 runs 16 residues. Trimming removed 4 bases from V and 3 bases from J; junction bases left unmatched: 9. Germline V CDR1 and CDR2: SGHNT, YENEEA. In nucleotides, the CDR3 is TGTGCCAGCAGCTCGACCCCACAGGGGAACTACAATGAGCAGTTCTTC. Protein product: CASSSTPQGNYNEQFF.